This T cell receptor (beta chain) was sequenced during a study of Graves' ophthalmopathy and Graves' hyperthyroidism. V lost 5 bases to trimming and J lost 3 bases; unmatched junction nucleotides: 6. The CDR3 consists of 15 residues. The germline CDR1 and CDR2 sequences are SGHTA and FQGNSA. Hyperthyroidism was new, under 2 months, in patients aged 18 to 65. Excluded were patients with other autoimmune diseases, uncontrolled infections, pregnancy or lactation. Regarding the study as a whole: Sensitivity of 60% to 71% and specificity of roughly 72% were achieved by the model that predicted ophthalmopathy progression. Ophthalmopathy could be told apart from stable hyperthyroidism by a 13-signature model (approximately 91% sensitivity, around 84% specificity).

The sample holds many counts of this clonotype. Antigen: not known. Amplified TCR beta CDR3 regions were obtained using RNA transcripts as template. Second-round multiplex PCR came after a first-round RT-PCR that employed HTBI primers. TCRdb passed the multiplex PCR reads through MiXCR, listing each CDR3 protein once. The repertoire holds 300,000 to 400,000 distinct CDR3 sequences, with 17% as singletons. V and J are TRBV7-2 and TRBJ1-2; 10 bases are shared with TRBD1. The sequenced sample consisted of peripheral blood. This sequence originates from an adult woman with stable Graves' hyperthyroidism. The CDR3 spells CASSHTDRGYYGYTF. The CDR3 DNA reads as TGTGCCAGCAGCCACACGGACAGGGGGTACTATGGCTACACCTTC. The full variable domain, its missing parts supplied by reference TRBV7-2 and TRBJ1-2, is GAGVSQSPSNKVTEKGKDVELRCDPISGHTALYWYRQSLGQGLEFLIYFQGNSAPDKSGLPSDRFSAERTGGSVSTLTIQRTQQEDSAVYLCASSHTDRGYYGYTFGSGTRLTVV.